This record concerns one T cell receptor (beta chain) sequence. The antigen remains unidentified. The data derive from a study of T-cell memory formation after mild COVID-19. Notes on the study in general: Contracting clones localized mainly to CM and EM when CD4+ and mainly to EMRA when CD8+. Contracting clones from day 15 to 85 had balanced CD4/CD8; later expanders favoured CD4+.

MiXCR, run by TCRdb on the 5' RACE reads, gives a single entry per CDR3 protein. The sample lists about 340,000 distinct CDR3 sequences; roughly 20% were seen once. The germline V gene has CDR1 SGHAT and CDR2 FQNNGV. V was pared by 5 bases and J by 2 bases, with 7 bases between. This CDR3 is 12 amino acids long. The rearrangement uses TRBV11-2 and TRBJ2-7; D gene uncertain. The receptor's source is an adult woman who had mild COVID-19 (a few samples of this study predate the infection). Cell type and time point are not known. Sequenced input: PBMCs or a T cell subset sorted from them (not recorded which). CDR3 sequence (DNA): TGTGCCAGCAGCGTAATAGCCTACGAGCAGTACTTC. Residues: CASSVIAYEQYF.